The entry below gives a single T cell receptor beta chain sequence along with its context. These data originate in a study of early T cells in non-severe SARS-CoV-2 infection. The CDR3 runs to 13 residues. Germline V lookup: CDR1 WSHSY, CDR2 SAAADI. V was cut by 5 bases and J by 3 bases, with 10 bases left in between. MiXCR, run by TCRdb on the 5' RACE reads, gives a single entry per CDR3 protein. The sample holds tens of thousands of distinct CDR3 sequences, 6% to 7% seen once. The V call is TRBV10-2, the J call TRBJ1-2, with D hard to call. What was sequenced was whole blood. The source is an adult who was a healthcare worker with PCR-confirmed SARS-CoV-2 infection or an uninfected control (not recorded which). The CDR3 DNA reads TGCGCCAGCAGTACCCAAATAGACTATGGCTACACCTTC. Amino acid sequence: CASSTQIDYGYTF.